This TCR beta chain comes out of a study of Ad26.COV2.S vaccination and SARS-CoV-2 variants. Study at large: Donor participated within the Ad26.COV2.S arm of the COV1001 trial. Study-wide results and limits: Participants in the vaccine arm had higher spike-specific TCR breadth; placebo recipients had lower.

Only in-frame clones appear in the TCRdb table, and some are missing; sequencing was by immunoSEQ multiplex PCR. Among around 450,000 clones listed, 80% to 90% were seen once. CDR1 and CDR2 (germline): SGHRS, YFSETQ. The CDR3 covers 15 residues. V gave up 5 bases and J gave up 2 bases; unmatched junction bases: 7. Treatment described: 15 to 20 received Ad26.COV2.S at low or high dose, single or two shots; about 5 received placebo; per-sample allocation not given. After the first vaccine or placebo injection, samples were drawn on day 63. Donor was an adult aged 18-55 years in Boston. It was Wuhan-strain SARS-CoV-2 spike that the Ad26 vaccine vector expressed. Notes on this clone: No antigen is known for it.

The source is a person between 18 and 65 years old who received the Ad26.COV2.S COVID-19 vaccine or a placebo. Sequencing was performed on peripheral blood, taken in a trial of Ad26.COV2.S vaccine versus placebo. The genes are TRBV5-1 and TRBJ2-1; TRBD1 aligns across 7 bases. The CDR3 loop reads CASRPRQGAYNEQFF. The CDR3 nucleotides read TGCGCCAGCAGACCTCGACAGGGAGCCTACAATGAGCAGTTCTTC.